Shown below are 25 T cell receptor beta chains from a single sample sequenced in a study of T cells in women clearing cervical HPV infection. Assay: immunoSEQ multiplex PCR; the TCRdb copy retains only in-frame clones and omits some. Its table records 22,000 or so clones. The source material was blood buffy coat. These receptor sequences come from a woman between 18 and 69 years old with a cervical HPV16 infection that either progressed to CIN3+ or cleared (not recorded which).

Regarding this clone: The read ends 3 residues shy of where the CDR3 ends; the end is completed using the germline J gene. The gene calls are TRBV18 and TRBJ1-2, with D possibly matching TRBD1 (6 bases). This CDR3 has 15 residues. Germline CDR1 is KGHSH and CDR2 is LQKENI. Here the CDR3 reads CASSREGGRKHDYTF. The DNA read from the CDR3 is TGTGCCAGCTCCCGCGAGGGGGGGAGGAAGCACGAC.

To note about this clone: With the read ending 3 residues before the CDR3 end, the germline J gene is used to fill in that end. The rearrangement uses TRBV5-1 and TRBJ1-2, with 9 positions matching TRBD1. V lost 4 bases and J lost 7; bases outside the gene matches: 11. The CDR3 has 15 amino acids. Germline CDR1 is SGHRS and CDR2 is YFSETQ. The CDR3 protein is CASSGTGTGKSGYTF. Incomplete CDR3 DNA: TGCGCCAGCAGCGGCACCGGGACAGGGAAGAGTGGC.

Partial CDR3 DNA: TGCGCCAGCAGCCCCTTTTTGCAGAGAAAAAACACTGAA. Translating gives CASSPFLQRKNTE. In full, the CDR3 reads CASSPFLQRKNTEAFF. This chain links TRBV5-1 with TRBJ1-1; D is undetermined. The sequence runs out 3 residues before the end of the CDR3; the remainder is reconstructed from the germline J gene. V dropped 4 bases and J dropped 2 bases, with 18 bases sitting between them. The germline V gene encodes CDR1 SGHRS and CDR2 YFSETQ. The CDR3 is made up of 16 amino acids.

Note on this clone: The sequence runs out 3 residues before the end of the CDR3; the remainder is reconstructed from the germline J gene. The chain is built from TRBV18 and TRBJ1-2; TRBD1 might be the D (6 bases). This CDR3 region has 15 residues. The germline V gene encodes CDR1 KGHSH and CDR2 LQKENI. The chain's CDR3 is CASSLTSGGANDYTF. The sequenced part of the CDR3 DNA is TGTGCCAGCTCCCTTACTAGCGGGGGGGCCAATGAC.

A word on this clone: The read halts 3 residues ahead of the CDR3 end, with the missing end drawn from the germline J gene. This rearrangement joins TRBV23-1 to TRBJ2-7; D may be TRBD1 (6 bases). TRBV23-1 is an open reading frame whose function is uncertain. The V end lost 4 bases, the J end lost 2 bases, and 12 bases lay between the germline ends. The CDR3 is 14 residues long. CDR3 bases read: TGCGCCAGCAGTCCGAACAGGGACCCCTACGAG. Translation gives CASSPNRDPYE. The entire CDR3 protein reads CASSPNRDPYEQYF.

CDR3 residues: CASSEQAGRQDEQFF. The sequenced part of the CDR3 DNA is TGTGCCAGCAGTGAACAAGCCGGACGACAGGATGAG. The chain has TRBV2 and TRBJ2-1; D is perhaps TRBD1 (6 bases). The read halts 3 residues ahead of the CDR3 end, with the missing end drawn from the germline J gene. CDR3 length: 15 residues. In germline, CDR1 is SNHLY, CDR2 FYNNEI. Trimming took 2 bases from V and 8 from J, leaving 16 bases between them.

Regarding this clone: The read finishes 3 residues shy of the CDR3 end, and the germline J gene is used to complete it. This sequence joins TRBV29-1 and TRBJ2-3; 7 bases map to TRBD1. CDR1 and CDR2 (germline): SQVTM, ANQGSEA. Losses at the gene ends were 2 bases for V and 3 bases for J; bases not matched to a gene: 8. The CDR3 length is 15 residues. The part of the CDR3 DNA that was read is TGCAGCGTTGAAAACTACAGGGGTGGTACAGATACG. Encoded protein: CSVENYRGGTDT. The entire CDR3 protein reads CSVENYRGGTDTQYF.

On this clone: The CDR3 extends 3 residues past the end of the read, so its final part is completed from the germline J gene. The sample has other DNA sequences that encode this CDR3 too. This chain uses TRBV19 with TRBJ2-5; perhaps TRBD2 as D (5 bases). Trimming cost V 1 base and J 0 bases, with 15 bases left between them. Looked up from germline, CDR1 is LNHDA and CDR2 is SQIVND (reference sequence). The CDR3 is 17 amino acids. The CDR3 region is CASSIGLTSGNQETQYF. The DNA read from the CDR3 is TGTGCCAGTAGTATAGGTCTTACTAGTGGGAACCAAGAGACC.

A note on this clone: The read terminates 3 residues ahead of where the CDR3 ends, so the germline J gene completes it. The genes are TRBV7-9 and TRBJ2-4; D tentatively fits TRBD1 or TRBD2 (5 bases each). The CDR3 is 15 residues long. Germline CDR1 is SEHNR and CDR2 is FQNEAQ (reference sequence). The CDR3 sequence is CASSLVGREGDGQYF. The part of the CDR3 DNA that was read is TGTGCCAGCAGCTTAGTGGGTCGGGAAGGGGATGGT.

Turning to this clone: The read falls 3 residues short of the CDR3 end, and the missing part is taken from the germline J gene. The chain combines TRBV28 with TRBJ2-5, with 8 bases that match TRBD1. This CDR3 is built from 18 residues. The V and J ends lost 6 bases and 1 base, in that order; junction bases with no gene match: 16. Germline loops: CDR1 MDHEN, CDR2 SYDVKM. The chain's CDR3 is CASSPWTGKPWGQETQYF. The covered CDR3 bases are TGTGCCAGCAGCCCTTGGACAGGGAAACCCTGGGGCCAAGAGACC.

Of note for this clone: The CDR3 end lies 3 residues beyond the end of the read and is filled in from the germline J gene. The chain joins TRBV9 to TRBJ2-3, with 7 bases matching TRBD2. The CDR3 loop spans 16 amino acids. The germline V gene has CDR1 SGDLS and CDR2 YYNGEE. V gave up 0 bases and J gave up 5 bases; unmatched junction bases: 9. CDR3 residues: CASSVVSGTAGDTQYF. CDR3 DNA, as far as it was read: TGTGCCAGCAGCGTAGTAAGCGGGACCGCAGGAGATACG.

Note on this clone: The read gets to within 3 residues of the CDR3 end, and the germline J gene fills in the rest. The chain links TRBV27 to TRBJ2-7, with D possibly matching TRBD2 (7 bases). The CDR3 extends over 13 amino acids. Germline V gives CDR1 MNHEY, CDR2 SMNVEV (reference sequence). Trimming shortened V by 5 bases and J by 2 bases, and 10 bases separated the two germline ends. The DNA read from the CDR3 is TGTGCCAGCAGTAGGGGGAGGGCCTACGAG. Translating gives CASSRGRAYE. The entire CDR3 protein reads CASSRGRAYEQYF.

About this clone itself: The read terminates 3 residues ahead of where the CDR3 ends, so the germline J gene completes it. The V call is TRBV16, the J call TRBJ2-2; D is unresolved. V was cut by 2 bases and J by 0 bases, with 10 bases left in between. This CDR3 comprises 16 residues. Germline V CDR1 and CDR2: KGHSY, FQNENV. The CDR3 bases that were read are TGTGCCAGCAGCCAAAAACAGAACGCGAACACCGGGGAG. Translated, it gives CASSQKQNANTGE. The CDR3 in its entirety is CASSQKQNANTGELFF.

As regards this clone: The read ends 3 residues early relative to the CDR3; the germline J gene fills the gap. The chain couples TRBV5-4 to TRBJ1-1; 12 bases align to TRBD1. V shed 2 bases and J 0 bases; nucleotides not matched to a gene: 2. The germline V gene has CDR1 SGHNT and CDR2 YYREEE (reference sequence). CDR3 length: 16 amino acids. CDR3 DNA (partial): TGTGCCAGCAGCTTCGGGACAGGGGGCATGAACACTGAA. This gives the protein CASSFGTGGMNTE. The complete CDR3 sequence is CASSFGTGGMNTEAFF.

Regarding this clone: The CDR3 end falls 3 residues outside the read, so it is completed with the germline J gene. The gene calls are TRBV20-1 and TRBJ2-1, with D hard to call. This CDR3 is built from 14 residues. V was clipped by 0 bases and J by 3 bases, with 9 bases between them. Germline CDR1 and CDR2: DFQATT and SNEGSKA (reference sequence). The part of the CDR3 DNA that was read is TGCAGTGCTAGAGACTGGCGGAACTACAATGAG. It translates to CSARDWRNYNE. The CDR3, in full, reads CSARDWRNYNEQFF.

A remark on this clone: Read data end 3 residues before the CDR3 end; the end is taken from the germline J gene. The genes are TRBV11-2 and TRBJ1-4, with D perhaps TRBD1 (6 bases). The V gene lost 5 bases and the J gene lost 4 bases, with 14 bases spanning the gap. The CDR3 is 15 residues long. The germline V gene encodes CDR1 SGHAT and CDR2 FQNNGV. The chain's CDR3 is CASSGPTGINEKLFF. Partial CDR3 DNA: TGTGCCAGCAGCGGCCCCACAGGGATTAATGAAAAA.

A remark on this clone: The read halts 3 residues ahead of the CDR3 end, with the missing end drawn from the germline J gene. The gene calls are TRBV13 and TRBJ1-2; D may be TRBD1 (5 bases). The CDR3 consists of 13 residues. The germline V and J ends were trimmed by 5 bases and 3 bases, with 10 bases remaining between them. Germline CDR1 and CDR2: PRHDT and FYEKMQ (reference sequence). The CDR3 reads CASSQQADYGYTF. The CDR3 DNA, read in part, is TGTGCCAGCAGCCAACAGGCGGACTATGGC.

Concerning this clone: From the germline J gene comes the end of the CDR3, since the read stops 3 residues before it. The genes are TRBV5-1 and TRBJ2-2, with 7 bases fitting TRBD1. Germline CDR1 is SGHRS and CDR2 is YFSETQ. This CDR3 has 15 residues. The CDR3 region is CASSIGGAGNEKLFF. Partial CDR3 DNA: TGCGCCAGCAGCATAGGGGGCGCGGGTAATGAAAAG.

Turning to this clone: Coverage ceases 3 residues before the CDR3 finishes, and the germline J gene fills in the end. The J gene is TRBJ1-1, the V gene TRBV29-1; no definite D call. The CDR3 is 13 residues long. With 2 bases removed from V and 0 bases from J, the gap between germline ends came to 7 bases. CDR1 SQVTM and CDR2 ANQGSEA come from the germline V gene. The sequenced part of the CDR3 DNA is TGCAGCGTTGAACCCCAGTTGAACACTGAA. As protein: CSVEPQLNTE. The whole CDR3 is CSVEPQLNTEAFF.

As to this clone: Within the sample, other DNA sequences also encode this same CDR3. The CDR3 bases that were read are TGTGCCAGCAGTGAAATTAGGGCAGGCTCTGGAAACACC. This sequence encodes CASSEIRAGSGNT. The complete CDR3 reads CASSEIRAGSGNTIYF. J is TRBJ1-3 and V is TRBV2; D is unclear. Coverage ceases 3 residues before the CDR3 finishes, and the germline J gene fills in the end. Germline lookup yields CDR1 SNHLY and CDR2 FYNNEI. V dropped 2 bases and J dropped 0 bases, with 11 bases sitting between them. The length of the CDR3 is 16 residues.

The CDR3 here is CASKGVGTGAYGYTF. CDR3 bases read: TGTGCCAGTAAAGGCGTAGGGACAGGGGCCTATGGC. The V gene is TRBV19, the J gene TRBJ1-2; 10 nucleotides match TRBD1. The DNA ends 3 residues before the CDR3 does, and the rest of the CDR3 is filled in from the germline J gene. CDR3 size: 15 residues. Per the germline V gene, CDR1 is LNHDA and CDR2 is SQIVND (reference sequence). V gave up 7 bases and J gave up 4 bases; unmatched junction bases: 9.

As to this clone: The sequenced fragment ends 3 residues before the CDR3 boundary, so the rest is inferred from the germline J gene. V is TRBV30 and J is TRBJ2-4; D unclear. Germline CDR1 and CDR2: GTSNPN and SVGIG (reference sequence). The CDR3 has 14 amino acids. The CDR3 bases that were read are TGTGCCTGGAGGGAGCCCTCGGGTGTCTATGGT. Protein product: CAWREPSGVYG. The entire CDR3 reads CAWREPSGVYGQYF.

Turning to this clone: The CDR3 end lies 3 residues beyond the end of the read and is filled in from the germline J gene. The chain combines TRBV6-2 or TRBV6-3 with TRBJ2-7, with 8 bases aligning to TRBD2. Germline-derived CDR1 and CDR2 are MNHEY and SVGEGT. V lost 5 bases, J lost 2 bases, and 2 bases stayed unmatched. The CDR3 is 13 amino acids. This CDR3 reads CASSRGGTYEQYF. CDR3 DNA (partial): TGTGCCAGCAGTCGGGGGGGCACCTACGAG.

A note on this clone: Read coverage stops 3 residues before the CDR3 terminus; the germline J gene supplies the remainder. This sequence joins TRBV7-7 and TRBJ1-2, with D possibly TRBD1 on 5 matching bases. CDR3 length: 15 amino acids. CDR1 SSHAT and CDR2 FNYEAQ come from the germline V gene (reference sequence). The part of the CDR3 DNA that was read is TGTGCCAGCAGCCCAACGGTGGGACTCCTCGATACC. Translated, it gives CASSPTVGLLDT. The entire CDR3 sequence reads CASSPTVGLLDTYTF.

Notes on this clone: The read ends 3 residues before the CDR3 terminus; that terminus is restored from the germline J gene. This chain connects TRBV6-1 to TRBJ1-2; D gene uncertain. CDR3 length: 14 residues. Germline V lookup: CDR1 MNHNS, CDR2 SASEGT. CDR3 region: CASSEGGPYNDYTF. The CDR3 DNA, read in part, is TGTGCCAGCAGTGAAGGCGGTCCCTACAATGAC.